This passage covers 32 T cell receptor beta chains from one sample sequenced in a study of shared clonotypes between healthy human individuals. Sequencing was performed with immunoSEQ multiplex PCR; in TCRdb, only in-frame clones are kept and a portion is missing. The sample has 600,000 to 750,000 clones, around 90% seen once. Sequencing was done on a sample of memory CD8+ T cells from PBMCs. Subset specified: CD45RO+ cells pooled with CCR7-negative TemRA cells. The receptors shown here come from a young man in good health. Some clones in this sample may be carry-over from other donors' samples.

The chain recombines TRBV27 with TRBJ2-1; D not resolved. Trimming stripped 8 bases from V and 7 bases from J, with 12 bases between. Germline V gene sequence: CDR1 MNHEY, CDR2 SMNVEV (reference sequence). The length of the CDR3 is 12 residues. CDR3 in DNA: TGTGCCAGCGCCGCTTTAGGGAATGAGCAGTTCTTC. This sequence encodes CASAALGNEQFF.

V gene TRBV28 combines with J gene TRBJ2-1; D not certain. CDR1 is MDHEN, CDR2 SYDVKM, per germline. The CDR3 is 14 amino acids. V was clipped by 4 bases and J by 6 bases, with 13 bases between them. CDR3 amino acids: CASSSPWVSNEQFF. CDR3 in DNA: TGTGCCAGCAGTTCCCCCTGGGTTAGCAATGAGCAGTTCTTC. The entire variable domain, with the rest obtained from reference TRBV28 and TRBJ2-1, is as follows: DVKVTQSSRYLVKRTGEKVFLECVQDMDHENMFWYRQDPGLGLRLIYFSYDVKMKEKGDIPEGYSVSREKKERFSLILESASTNQTSMYLCASSSPWVSNEQFFGPGTRLTVL.

Only a few counts were recorded for this clone. This rearrangement joins TRBV25-1 to TRBJ1-1; D is perhaps TRBD1 (5 bases). CDR1 is MGHDK, CDR2 SYGVNS, per germline. This CDR3 is built from 13 residues. The V end lost 5 bases, the J end lost 2 bases, and 9 bases lay between the germline ends. In DNA, the CDR3 is TGTGCCAGCAGTCTGGGGGGTAACACTGAAGCTTTCTTT. It codes for CASSLGGNTEAFF.

This clone showed up just once. This CDR3 reads CASSQGPGGSGKENIQYF. Here the CDR3 DNA reads TGCGCCAGCAGCCAAGGCCCGGGGGGGAGCGGGAAAGAAAACATTCAGTACTTC. J is TRBJ2-4 and V is TRBV4-1; TRBD2 aligns across 8 bases. V trimming: 1 base; J trimming: 5 bases; junction bases outside the gene matches: 13. Looked up from germline, CDR1 is MGHRA and CDR2 is YSYEKL. This CDR3 comprises 18 residues.

This chain links TRBV27 with TRBJ1-2; D perhaps matches TRBD1 (5 bases). Germline values: CDR1 MNHEY, CDR2 SMNVEV (reference sequence). The CDR3 is 14 amino acids. Between the trimmed V and J ends, which lost 2 bases and 6 bases, there was a span of 13 bases. The CDR3 DNA is TGTGCCAGCAGTTTACTGTCTCAGGGCCATGGCTACACCTTC. The encoded protein is CASSLLSQGHGYTF.

This clone was observed a handful of times. The genes are TRBV4-1 and TRBJ1-1; a possible D gene is TRBD1 (5 bases). Trimming cost V 1 base and J 7 bases, with 7 bases left between them. The germline gives CDR1 MGHRA, CDR2 YSYEKL. CDR3 length: 12 amino acids. The CDR3 protein is CASSQGGFEAFF. In DNA form, the CDR3 reads TGCGCCAGCAGCCAAGGGGGGTTTGAAGCTTTCTTT.

V is TRBV4-3 and J is TRBJ2-5; no definite D call. V was shortened by 0 bases and J by 4 bases, with 12 bases between the two germline ends. CDR3 length equals 15 residues. Germline V gene sequence: CDR1 LGHNA, CDR2 YSLEER. Here the CDR3 reads CASSQDSDQTETQYF. CDR3 DNA: TGCGCCAGCAGCCAAGATTCCGACCAGACAGAGACCCAGTACTTC.

The chain uses TRBV14 and TRBJ2-7; D is undetermined. The germline gives CDR1 SGHDN, CDR2 FVKESK. The CDR3 consists of 14 residues. With 0 bases removed from V and 2 bases from J, the gap between germline ends came to 8 bases. The chain's CDR3 is CASSQDGIPYEQYF. The CDR3 nucleotides are TGTGCCAGCAGCCAAGATGGGATCCCCTACGAGCAGTACTTC.

This chain connects TRBV4-1 to TRBJ1-2, with no clear D. V lost 0 bases to trimming and J lost 4 bases, with 12 bases between them. CDR3 length equals 15 residues. Looked up from germline, CDR1 is MGHRA and CDR2 is YSYEKL. This CDR3 reads CASSQERQGGYGYTF. CDR3 coding DNA: TGCGCCAGCAGCCAAGAGAGACAAGGAGGCTATGGCTACACCTTC.

This chain connects TRBV7-9 to TRBJ1-1; tentative D call: TRBD1 (6 bases). V dropped 4 bases and J dropped 1 base, with 16 bases sitting between them. Germline V lookup: CDR1 SEHNR, CDR2 FQNEAQ (reference sequence). The CDR3 totals 16 residues. CDR3: CASSWPETGANTEAFF. CDR3 DNA sequence: TGTGCCAGCAGCTGGCCCGAGACAGGAGCGAACACTGAAGCTTTCTTT.

The chain combines TRBV6-5 with TRBJ2-7; no reliable D call. The CDR3 sequence is 9 residues long. Germline CDR1 is MNHEY and CDR2 is SVGAGI. V lost 6 bases and J lost 12, with 9 bases in between. CDR3 sequence (DNA): TGTGCCAGCAGGTACGCCTGGTACTTC. This codes for CASRYAWYF.

Points on this clone: The identical CDR3 is also encoded by other nucleotide sequences in the sample. The rearrangement links TRBV28 to TRBJ2-7; D unresolved. The CDR3 consists of 12 residues. The V gene lost 3 bases and the J gene lost 0 bases, with 3 bases spanning the gap. The germline CDR1 and CDR2 sequences are MDHEN and SYDVKM. The CDR3 sequence is CASSFSSYEQYF. In DNA, the CDR3 is TGTGCCAGCAGTTTTTCCTCCTACGAGCAGTACTTC.

The V gene is TRBV13, the J gene TRBJ1-2; 8 bases are a match to TRBD1. The junction had 5 bases not matched to a gene; V was cut back by 4 bases and J by 4 bases. This CDR3 is 14 amino acids long. Germline CDR1 is PRHDT and CDR2 is FYEKMQ (reference sequence). This CDR3 reads CASSYDRGVYGYTF. CDR3 DNA: TGTGCCAGCAGCTATGACAGGGGAGTCTATGGCTACACCTTC.

This clone was seen just once. The CDR3 region is CASSERVGGYSNQPQHF. The CDR3 DNA reads as TGTGCCAGCAGCGAACGGGTTGGAGGGTATAGCAATCAGCCCCAGCATTTT. This chain joins TRBV2 and TRBJ1-5; D is unclear. Trimming pared 6 bases from V and 0 bases from J, leaving 18 bases between. CDR1 and CDR2 (germline): SNHLY, FYNNEI. This CDR3 has 17 residues.

The chain has TRBV27 and TRBJ1-5; no firm D call. Per germline, CDR1 MNHEY and CDR2 SMNVEV (reference sequence). The CDR3 is 16 amino acids. Trimming left V 6 bases short and J 1 base short, with 16 bases between. For the CDR3, the DNA is TGTGCCAGCAGCCCCGGTCCTCCCGGGAGCAATCAGCCCCAGCATTTT. This encodes CASSPGPPGSNQPQHF.

The V call is TRBV5-1, the J call TRBJ1-4; maybe TRBD1 (6 bases). Germline CDR1 reads SGHRS; CDR2 reads YFSETQ. V was pared by 4 bases and J by 1 base, with 11 bases between. The CDR3 length is 15 residues. The CDR3, as DNA: TGCGCCAGCAGCACGACAGGAGGAACTAATGAAAAACTGTTTTTT. It yields the protein CASSTTGGTNEKLFF.

The chain joins TRBV2 to TRBJ1-1, with D perhaps matching TRBD1 (5 bases). The CDR3 is made up of 13 amino acids. Trimming cost V 6 bases and J 4 bases, with 12 bases left between them. Germline-derived CDR1 and CDR2 are SNHLY and FYNNEI. CDR3 protein: CASRGQGSTEAFF. The CDR3 DNA follows: TGTGCCAGCAGGGGTCAGGGATCCACTGAAGCTTTCTTT.

This chain connects TRBV29-1 to TRBJ2-7, with 8 bases fitting TRBD2. V was clipped by 5 bases and J by 1 base; unmatched bases: 7. Germline loops: CDR1 SQVTM, CDR2 ANQGSEA. This CDR3 spans 14 amino acids. Written as DNA, the CDR3 is TGCAGCGTTTGCGGGGGACTAGGGTCCTACGAGCAGTACTTC. Its translation is CSVCGGLGSYEQYF.

V and J are TRBV6-5 and TRBJ2-7, with D possibly TRBD2 on 6 matching bases. Germline lookup yields CDR1 MNHEY and CDR2 SVGAGI. This CDR3 region has 16 residues. Trimming removed 2 bases from V and 3 bases from J, with 17 bases in between. CDR3 nucleotide sequence: TGTGCCAGCAGTTACAAGATCCCGGGACTTAACTACGAGCAGTACTTC. It specifies CASSYKIPGLNYEQYF.

As concerns this clone: A much larger clone differs from this one at a single base, so this may be a read error. CDR3 region: CASSDMNTEAFF. The CDR3 bases are TGTGCCAGCAGTGATATGAACACTGAAGCTTTCTTT. The V call is TRBV6-6, the J call TRBJ1-1; D unresolved. The V and J ends lost 5 bases and 0 bases respectively, with 4 bases between them. Germline V gene data show CDR1 as MNHNY and CDR2 as SVGAGI (reference sequence). The CDR3 totals 12 residues.

This clone was detected once. This sequence joins TRBV6-5 and TRBJ1-1; weak D call: TRBD1 (5 bases). The CDR3 runs 14 residues. Per the germline V gene, CDR1 is MNHEY and CDR2 is SVGAGI. The V end was cut by 5 bases, the J end by 3 bases, with 13 bases between. The DNA of the CDR3 is TGTGCCAGCAGTCCGGGGAGGGGCCACACTGAAGCTTTCTTT. Protein sequence: CASSPGRGHTEAFF.

V and J are TRBV7-3 and TRBJ1-2, with D perhaps matching TRBD1 (5 bases). Deletions cut 1 base from V and 8 bases from J, with 11 bases between. Germline-derived CDR1 and CDR2 are SGHTA and FQGTGA. This CDR3 region has 13 residues. The CDR3 loop reads CASSLMGRDGYTF. Here the CDR3 DNA reads TGTGCCAGCAGCTTAATGGGCAGGGACGGCTACACCTTC.

As to this clone: One junction end disagrees with the germline gene, perhaps due to a read error. V is TRBV25-1 and J is TRBJ2-7; the D is unclear. Looked up from germline, CDR1 is MGHDK and CDR2 is SYGVNS. The CDR3 totals 11 residues. CDR3 nucleotides: TGTGTCAGCAGTGCTCTCTACGAGCAGTACTTC. It translates to CVSSALYEQYF.

The CDR3 spells CASSQLDRGRGTGELFF. The CDR3 coding sequence is TGTGCCAGCAGCCAATTGGACAGGGGGAGGGGCACCGGGGAGCTGTTTTTT. The V gene is TRBV4-2, the J gene TRBJ2-2; 10 bases map to TRBD1. The junction had 7 bases not matched to a gene; V was cut back by 2 bases and J by 4 bases. Per germline, CDR1 LGHNA and CDR2 YNFKEQ. This CDR3 contains 17 residues.

This clone was observed once. The chain uses TRBV10-3 and TRBJ2-3; 7 nucleotides line up with TRBD2. Germline CDR1 ENHRY, CDR2 SYGVKD. The V and J ends lost 3 bases and 4 bases, in that order; junction bases with no gene match: 13. This CDR3 region has 17 residues. In nucleotides, the CDR3 is TGTGCCATCAGTGAAGGTTGGAGACTAGCTTTTCCAGATACGCAGTATTTT. Translating gives CAISEGWRLAFPDTQYF.

The chain recombines TRBV7-9 with TRBJ1-2, with unresolved D. There are 13 residues in the CDR3. V dropped 5 bases and J dropped 8 bases, with 15 bases sitting between them. The germline CDR1 and CDR2 sequences are SEHNR and FQNEAQ (reference sequence). The CDR3 here is CASSPPVLRGYTF. CDR3 DNA sequence: TGTGCCAGCAGCCCCCCCGTCCTCAGGGGCTACACCTTC.

The chain couples TRBV9 to TRBJ2-5; maybe TRBD1 (6 bases). This CDR3 has 13 amino acids. CDR1 and CDR2 from the germline V gene are SGDLS and YYNGEE. The V end was cut by 6 bases, the J end by 4 bases, with 13 bases between. Here the CDR3 DNA reads TGTGCCAGCACCGAGGGCAGGGGAGAGACCCAGTACTTC. Its translation is CASTEGRGETQYF. Full variable domain (outside the CDR3, taken from reference TRBV9 and TRBJ2-5): DSGVTQTPKHLITATGQRVTLRCSPRSGDLSVYWYQQSLDQGLQFLIQYYNGEERAKGNILERFSAQQFPDLHSELNLSSLELGDSALYFCASTEGRGETQYFGPGTRLLVL.

The rearrangement uses TRBV25-1 and TRBJ1-1; no reliable D call. This CDR3 spans 13 amino acids. Trimming took 0 bases from V and 6 from J, leaving 8 bases between them. Germline V gene data show CDR1 as MGHDK and CDR2 as SYGVNS. The CDR3: CASSEYQVAEAFF. CDR3 nucleotide sequence: TGTGCCAGCAGTGAATATCAGGTCGCTGAAGCTTTCTTT.

The chain is built from TRBV4-1 and TRBJ1-2; 8 bases line up with TRBD1. The trim removed 4 bases at V and 6 bases at J, leaving 7 bases unmatched. CDR1 and CDR2 from the germline V gene are MGHRA and YSYEKL. The CDR3 is 14 residues long. The CDR3 loop reads CASSPRTGLDGYTF. DNA for the CDR3: TGCGCCAGCAGCCCCAGGACAGGGCTGGATGGCTACACCTTC.

This sequence joins TRBV19 and TRBJ2-1; D is possibly TRBD1 or TRBD2 (5 bases each). V lost 5 bases to trimming and J lost 5 bases, with 13 bases between them. CDR3 length: 14 amino acids. The germline V gene encodes CDR1 LNHDA and CDR2 SQIVND (reference sequence). The CDR3 DNA reads TGTGCCAGTAGTTTTCGGGGCAGTAACAATGAGCAGTTCTTC. Protein sequence: CASSFRGSNNEQFF.

The rearrangement links TRBV10-3 to TRBJ2-1, with unresolved D. CDR3 size: 17 residues. Germline V gene data show CDR1 as ENHRY and CDR2 as SYGVKD. Trimming took off 0 bases at V and 2 bases at J, with 14 bases between the two ends. The CDR3 sequence: CAISESFQDAAYNEQFF. The CDR3 DNA reads TGTGCCATCAGTGAGTCGTTCCAGGACGCCGCCTACAATGAGCAGTTCTTC.

The V gene is TRBV6-4, the J gene TRBJ2-2; TRBD1 matches at 7 bases. With 4 bases clipped from V and 7 bases from J, the junction kept 6 bases outside the gene matches. The germline gives CDR1 MRHNA, CDR2 SNTAGT. This CDR3 contains 14 residues. The DNA for the CDR3 is TGTGCCAGCAGTGCCTGGCAGGGGGACGGGGAGCTGTTTTTT. Protein: CASSAWQGDGELFF.